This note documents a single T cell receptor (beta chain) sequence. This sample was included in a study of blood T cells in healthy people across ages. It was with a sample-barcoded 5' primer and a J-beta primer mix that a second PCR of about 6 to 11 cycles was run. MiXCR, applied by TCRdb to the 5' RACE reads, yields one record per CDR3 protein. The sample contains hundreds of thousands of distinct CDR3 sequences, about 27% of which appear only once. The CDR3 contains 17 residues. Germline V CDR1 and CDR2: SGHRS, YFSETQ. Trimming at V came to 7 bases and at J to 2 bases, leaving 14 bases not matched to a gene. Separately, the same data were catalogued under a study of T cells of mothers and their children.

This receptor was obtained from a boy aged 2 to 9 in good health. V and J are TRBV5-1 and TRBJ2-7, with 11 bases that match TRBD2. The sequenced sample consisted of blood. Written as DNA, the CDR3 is TGCGCCAGCCGCGACTCCTTTAGCGGGAGGGATACCTACGAGCAGTACTTC. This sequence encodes CASRDSFSGRDTYEQYF.